This TCR beta chain stems from a study of TIL therapy for anti-PD-1-resistant metastatic lung cancer. Findings of the study overall: This highly selected cohort may not generalize to typical lung cancer patients.

Time point noted: pre-treatment sample, taken before nivolumab and TIL therapy. Trimming left V 4 bases short and J 2 bases short, with 6 bases between. CDR3 length: 13 residues. Germline V gene lookup returns CDR1 SGDLS and CDR2 YYNGEE. Details on this clone: What it binds is not known.

Sequencing used immunoSEQ v3. Here immunoSEQ multiplex PCR was the method, and the copy in TCRdb shows in-frame clones only, minus some. Here the sample spans roughly 16,000 clones, 86% being singletons. The V and J genes are TRBV9 and TRBJ2-2; D unresolved. The TCR originated in a person aged 25-85 years with non-small cell lung cancer. The sequenced sample was blood, obtained at baseline. In DNA, the CDR3 is TGTGCCAGCAGCCCGCTAAACACCGGGGAGCTGTTTTTT. Translated, it gives CASSPLNTGELFF.